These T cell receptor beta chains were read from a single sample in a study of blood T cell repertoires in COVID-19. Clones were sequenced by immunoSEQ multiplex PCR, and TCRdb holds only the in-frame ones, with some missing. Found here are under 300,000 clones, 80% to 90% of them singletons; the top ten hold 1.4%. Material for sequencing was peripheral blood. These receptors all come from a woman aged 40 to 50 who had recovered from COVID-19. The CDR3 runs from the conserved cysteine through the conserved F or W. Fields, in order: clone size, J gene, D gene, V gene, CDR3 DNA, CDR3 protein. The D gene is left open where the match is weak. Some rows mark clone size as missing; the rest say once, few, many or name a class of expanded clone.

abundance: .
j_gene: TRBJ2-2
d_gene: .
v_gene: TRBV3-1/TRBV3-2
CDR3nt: TGTGCCAGCAGCCAACCGGCAGGCACCGGGGAGCTGTTTTTT
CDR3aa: CASSQPAGTGELFF

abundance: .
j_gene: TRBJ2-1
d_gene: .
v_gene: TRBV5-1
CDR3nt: TGCGCCAGCAGCTTGGGTTACTCCTACAATGAGCAGTTCTTC
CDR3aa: CASSLGYSYNEQFF

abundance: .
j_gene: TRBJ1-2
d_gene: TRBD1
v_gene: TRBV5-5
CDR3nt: TGTGCCAGCAGCTTGACAGGGGATAACTATGGCTACACCTTC
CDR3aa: CASSLTGDNYGYTF

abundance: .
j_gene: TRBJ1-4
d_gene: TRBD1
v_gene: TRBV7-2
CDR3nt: TGTGCCAGCAGCTTCGGACAGGTACCAGGAAAACTGTTTTTT
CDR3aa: CASSFGQVPGKLFF

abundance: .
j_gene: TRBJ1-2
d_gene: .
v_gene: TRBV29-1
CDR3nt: TGCAGCGTTGTTTCCCAAACAGGGAACGGCTACACCTTC
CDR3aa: CSVVSQTGNGYTF

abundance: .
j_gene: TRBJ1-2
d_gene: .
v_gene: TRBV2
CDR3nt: TGTGCCAGCAGTGAAAATGGGAGAACATACTATGGCTACACCTTC
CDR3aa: CASSENGRTYYGYTF

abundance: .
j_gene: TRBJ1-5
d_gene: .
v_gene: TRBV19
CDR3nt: TGTGCCAGTAGTCACGTTCTTACAAACAATCAGCCCCAGCATTTT
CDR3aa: CASSHVLTNNQPQHF

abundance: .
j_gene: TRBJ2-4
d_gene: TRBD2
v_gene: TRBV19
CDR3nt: TGTGCCAGTAGTAAACCGGGACTAGGGAAAAACATTCAGTACTTC
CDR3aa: CASSKPGLGKNIQYF

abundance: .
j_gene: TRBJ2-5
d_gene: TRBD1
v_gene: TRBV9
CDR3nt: TGTGCCAGCAGTCGCGGACAGGGGGCAGCCTCTGAGACCCAGTACTTC
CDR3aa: CASSRGQGAASETQYF

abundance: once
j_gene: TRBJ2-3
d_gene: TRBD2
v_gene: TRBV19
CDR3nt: TGTGCCAGTAGTATGCCAGCGGGGGGTACAGATACGCAGTATTTT
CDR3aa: CASSMPAGGTDTQYF

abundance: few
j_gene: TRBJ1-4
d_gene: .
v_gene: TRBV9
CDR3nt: TGTGCCAGCAGCGGTAATCTACAAGACTCTAATGAAAAACTGTTTTTT
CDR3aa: CASSGNLQDSNEKLFF

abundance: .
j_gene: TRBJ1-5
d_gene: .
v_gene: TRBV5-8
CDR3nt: TGTGCCAGCAGCTTGGGGGGGGATAGCAATCAGCCCCAGCATTTT
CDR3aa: CASSLGGDSNQPQHF

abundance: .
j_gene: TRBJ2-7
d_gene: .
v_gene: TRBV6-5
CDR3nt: TGTGCCAGCAGATTCAGGGTGGGTCGGAACTACGAGCAGTACTTC
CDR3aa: CASRFRVGRNYEQYF